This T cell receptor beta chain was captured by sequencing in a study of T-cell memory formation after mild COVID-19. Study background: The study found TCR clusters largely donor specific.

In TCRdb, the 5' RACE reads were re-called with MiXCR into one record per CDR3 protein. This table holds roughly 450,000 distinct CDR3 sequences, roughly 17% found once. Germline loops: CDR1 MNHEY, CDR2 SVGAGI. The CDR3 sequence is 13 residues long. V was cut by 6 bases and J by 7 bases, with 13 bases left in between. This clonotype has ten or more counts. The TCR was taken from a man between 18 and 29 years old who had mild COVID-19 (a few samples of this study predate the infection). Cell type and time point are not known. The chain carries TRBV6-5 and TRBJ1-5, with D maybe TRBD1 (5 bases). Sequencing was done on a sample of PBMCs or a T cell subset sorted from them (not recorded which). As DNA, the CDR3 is TGTGCCAGCAGGCAGGGTATCTCCCAGCCCCAGCATTTT. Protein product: CASRQGISQPQHF.